A single TCR beta chain is shown here with its context. The junction and the germline gene differ at one end; a read error may be behind it. Germline V gene data show CDR1 as SEHNR and CDR2 as FQNEAQ (reference sequence). This CDR3 contains 16 residues. The record originates from a study of tumor-infiltrating lymphocytes in primary liver carcinoma. Without any cell sorting, 20-30 mg of bulk tissue yielded co-extracted RNA and DNA. The input was 450 to 500 ng total RNA; TCR beta cDNA was made from it with a constant-region primer. Modified slightly, ARM-PCR produced TCR beta libraries over three nested multiplex PCR rounds. A C-beta reverse primer was combined with TRBV1-TRBV30 forward primers in the first two PCR rounds, and each round had approximately 10 cycles. TCRdb reprocessed the multiplex PCR reads with MiXCR, giving one entry per CDR3 protein. Among about 60,000 distinct CDR3 sequences, about two thirds were seen once, and the ten largest hold roughly two fifths.

The sample was liver tumor tissue from sampling region 4. Subset defined: tumor region T4, right-lateral pole. The sequence was obtained from a man in his forties or fifties with primary liver carcinoma and hepatitis B virus infection. The rearrangement links TRBV7-9 to TRBJ2-5; D unclear. This chain's CDR3 is CTSSLDRSLSSETQYF. The CDR3 DNA follows: TGTACCAGCAGTTTAGACCGATCCCTATCGTCAGAGACCCAGTACTTT.